This T cell receptor (beta chain) was sequenced for a study of molecular identifiers for immune sequencing clone quantification. Findings and limits, study-wide: Clonotypes topping 20 RNA copies carried over 97% of effector molecules but under 1% of naive ones.

Bulk TCR libraries used previously described methods and listed TCR primers. TCRdb re-called the PCR reads with MiXCR, one entry per CDR3 protein. The table lists some 88,000 distinct CDR3 sequences, roughly 23% of them singletons. Trimming shortened V by 6 bases and J by 0 bases, and 13 bases separated the two germline ends. The CDR3 sequence is 15 residues long. This clonotype occurred many times. Its antigen is not known. Libraries from naive CD8 cells were generated from 20,000 to 1,000,000 sorted cells (with 10%, 30% or 50% RNA). Sorting isolated naive CD8 T cells as CD8+CD4-CCR7+CD45RA+ events. This chain uses TRBV12-3 or TRBV12-4 with TRBJ2-3; D is possibly TRBD1 (6 bases). This TCR was recovered from a human donor in good health. Some libraries in this study had Jurkat cell RNA spiked in. The source material was naive CD8+ T cells from blood, with Jurkat cell RNA spiked in. Subset in this sample: FACS-sorted CD8+CD4-CCR7+CD45RA+ naive T cells. The CDR3 sequence is CASRATGLSTDTQYF. CDR3 bases: TGTGCCAGCAGAGCGACAGGACTGAGCACAGATACGCAGTATTTT.